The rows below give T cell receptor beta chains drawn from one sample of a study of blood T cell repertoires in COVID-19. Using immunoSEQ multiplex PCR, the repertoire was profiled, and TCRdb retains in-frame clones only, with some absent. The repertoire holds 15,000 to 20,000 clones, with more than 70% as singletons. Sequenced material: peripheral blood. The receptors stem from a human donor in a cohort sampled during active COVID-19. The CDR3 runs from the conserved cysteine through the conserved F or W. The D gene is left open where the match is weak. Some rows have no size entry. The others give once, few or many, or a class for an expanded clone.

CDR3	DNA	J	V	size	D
CASSQEDFLSSYNEQFF	TGTGCCAGCAGCCAAGAGGACTTTTTAAGCTCCTACAATGAGCAGTTCTTC	TRBJ2-1	TRBV4-2	.	.
CASSVAGEPGELFF	TGTGCCAGCAGCGTAGCGGGGGAACCCGGGGAGCTGTTTTTT	TRBJ2-2	TRBV9	.	.
CASSFGGADTGELFF	TGCGCCAGCAGCTTCGGGGGGGCTGACACCGGGGAGCTGTTTTTT	TRBJ2-2	TRBV5-1	.	TRBD2
CASSAEVGGNEKLFF	TGTGCCAGCAGCGCAGAGGTCGGGGGGAATGAAAAACTGTTTTTT	TRBJ1-4	TRBV9	.	.
CASSSGGDYEQYF	TGTGCCAGCAGTTCGGGGGGTGACTACGAGCAGTACTTC	TRBJ2-7	TRBV6-5	.	TRBD2
CASSLMAGVGNQPQHF	TGTGCCAGCAGCTTAATGGCAGGGGTAGGCAATCAGCCCCAGCATTTT	TRBJ1-5	TRBV7-9	.	.
CASSLGAGAYEQYF	TGTGCCAGCAGCTTAGGGGCAGGGGCCTACGAGCAGTACTTC	TRBJ2-7	TRBV7-2	.	.
CASSPQGGGTGELFF	TGCGCCAGCAGCCCACAGGGAGGGGGTACCGGGGAGCTGTTTTTT	TRBJ2-2	TRBV5-1	.	.
CASSRGLGEKLFF	TGTGCCAGCAGTAGGGGGCTGGGGGAAAAACTGTTTTTT	TRBJ1-4	TRBV12-3/TRBV12-4	.	TRBD1
CASSLLPGGAGEQYF	TGTGCCAGCAGCTTATTGCCAGGGGGCGCGGGGGAGCAGTACTTC	TRBJ2-7	TRBV11-3	.	TRBD1
CSASGLAGGLETQYF	TGCAGTGCTAGTGGGCTAGCGGGGGGGCTTGAGACCCAGTACTTC	TRBJ2-5	TRBV20-1	.	TRBD2
CASSEWLGTGDSTDTQYF	TGTGCCAGCAGTGAATGGCTCGGGACAGGGGATAGCACAGATACGCAGTATTTT	TRBJ2-3	TRBV6-1	once	TRBD1
CASSYIGRADTEAFF	TGTGCCAGCAGTTACATAGGGCGGGCAGACACTGAAGCTTTCTTT	TRBJ1-1	TRBV6-5	.	.
CASAPGVAGTNEQFF	TGCGCCAGCGCACCCGGGGTAGCGGGGACCAATGAGCAGTTCTTC	TRBJ2-1	TRBV5-1	.	TRBD2
CASMRSRGTSVLTGELFF	TGTGCCAGTATGCGTTCCCGGGGGACTAGCGTCCTCACCGGGGAGCTGTTTTTT	TRBJ2-2	TRBV19	.	TRBD2
CASSLGGRGFEQFF	TGTGCCAGCAGTTTAGGAGGGCGCGGGTTTGAGCAGTTCTTC	TRBJ2-1	TRBV27	.	.